The sequence of this T cell receptor beta chain was determined in a study of graft-versus-host responses after intestinal transplantation. With roughly 200,000 irradiated, violet-dye-labeled stimulator cells, roughly 200,000 CFSE-labeled responder cells were plated. The reaction was completed, and proliferating CFSE-low CD3+CD4+ and CD3+CD8+ responders were then sorted. The study's findings and limits: Circulating GvH clones peaking coincided with falling HvG clones soon after transplant.

Sequencing used immunoSEQ multiplex PCR; TCRdb keeps in-frame clones, though not all of them. Among tens of thousands of clones listed, about two fifths were seen once. This TCR was recovered from a human patient who was an organ donor for intestinal transplantation. The starting material was alloreactive CD8+ T cells from a mixed lymphocyte reaction culture, obtained before transplantation. Subset indicated: CFSE-low proliferating T cells sorted from roughly six-day pre-transplant mixed lymphocyte reaction (GvH or HvG direction).

DNA of the CDR3: TGCGCCAGCAGCCAAGATCGGGGGGTTAAAGAGACCCAGTACTTC. Its translation: CASSQDRGVKETQYF. V and J are TRBV4-1 and TRBJ2-5, with 7 bases lining up with TRBD2. The germline V gene encodes CDR1 MGHRA and CDR2 YSYEKL. CDR3 length: 15 residues. The junction had 4 bases not matched to a gene; V was cut back by 0 bases and J by 3 bases.